Sequencing of this T cell receptor (beta chain) was carried out in a study of blood T cell repertoires in COVID-19. Study-level background: PBMCs, B-cell-depleted T cells, or T cells provided the cDNA or gDNA that made up the material.

Original methodology: How many nucleated cells were present was estimated from reference gene primer amplification. Generated by immunoSEQ multiplex PCR, the TCRdb table keeps only in-frame clones and is missing some. D and trimming come from the DNA, and the V and J calls and clone size come from that table. This sample has 150,000 to 200,000 clones, with 81% found just once. V lost 5 bases and J lost 5, with 9 bases in between. The CDR3 consists of 12 residues. The source material was peripheral blood. This sequence originates from a human donor in a cohort sampled during active COVID-19. The chain carries TRBV12-3 or TRBV12-4 and TRBJ1-1; D uncertain. CDR3 loop: CASSPRGTEAFF. Here the CDR3 DNA reads TGTGCCAGCAGTCCCCGAGGTACTGAAGCTTTCTTT.